This T cell receptor (beta chain) was identified during a study of CD8 T cells in ankylosing spondylitis. Study conclusions and caveats: Earlier reports found some motif variants in synovial fluid and blood in reactive arthritis. As for the disease-linked clones, they showed a CD8+ phenotype and occurred at relatively low frequencies in peripheral blood. Made up of under ten highly homologous variants, a TCR beta motif appeared characteristic of ankylosing spondylitis blood. Disease-associated clones were reportedly significantly overrepresented in matched ankylosing spondylitis synovial fluid.

The CDR3 sequence is 14 residues long. V gave up 4 bases and J gave up 5 bases; unmatched junction bases: 4. A word on this clonotype: What it binds is unknown.

It was by quantitative 5'-RACE with molecular barcodes that TCR beta libraries were made. In TCRdb, the 5' RACE reads were re-called with MiXCR into one record per CDR3 protein. The repertoire includes a few hundred thousand distinct CDR3 sequences, about a fifth of them detected once, and roughly a sixth sits in the top ten. The TCR was taken from a male donor with ankylosing spondylitis. The V and J genes are TRBV12-3 or TRBV12-4 and TRBJ2-1; TRBD1 aligns across 8 bases. Sequences were obtained from blood, either unsorted or a sorted T cell fraction (not recorded which). This CDR3 is CASSYWDRNNEQFF. CDR3 bases: TGTGCCAGCAGTTATTGGGACAGGAACAATGAGCAGTTCTTC.